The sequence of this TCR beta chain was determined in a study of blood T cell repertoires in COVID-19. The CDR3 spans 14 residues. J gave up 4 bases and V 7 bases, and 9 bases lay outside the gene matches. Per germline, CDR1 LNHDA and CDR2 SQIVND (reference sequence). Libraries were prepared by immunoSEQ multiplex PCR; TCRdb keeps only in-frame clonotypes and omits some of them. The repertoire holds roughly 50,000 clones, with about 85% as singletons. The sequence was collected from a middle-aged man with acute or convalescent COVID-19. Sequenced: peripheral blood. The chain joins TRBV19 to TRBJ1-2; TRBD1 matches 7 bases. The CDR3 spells CASTDTGASYGYTF. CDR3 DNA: TGTGCCAGTACCGATACAGGGGCCTCCTATGGCTACACCTTC.